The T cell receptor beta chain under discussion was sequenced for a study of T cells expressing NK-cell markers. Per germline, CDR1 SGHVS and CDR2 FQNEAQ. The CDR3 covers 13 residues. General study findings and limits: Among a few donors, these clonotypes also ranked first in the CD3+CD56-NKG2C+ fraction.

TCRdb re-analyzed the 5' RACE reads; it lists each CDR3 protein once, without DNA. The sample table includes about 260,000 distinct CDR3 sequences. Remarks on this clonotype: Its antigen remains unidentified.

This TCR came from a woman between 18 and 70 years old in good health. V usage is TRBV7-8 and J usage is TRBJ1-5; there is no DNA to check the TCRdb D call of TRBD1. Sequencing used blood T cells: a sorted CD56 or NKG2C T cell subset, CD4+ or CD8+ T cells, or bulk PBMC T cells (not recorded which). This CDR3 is CASSHDRAQPQHF.